This T cell receptor beta chain comes out of a study of tumor-infiltrating lymphocytes in primary liver carcinoma. About the research overall: Tumors, staged T1-T3 N0M0, spanned about 4.2 to 11 cm. In every tissue type, samples returned a similar yield of roughly 3.5 to 8 million productive TCRbeta reads. Points from the study as a whole: A significantly higher top-250-clone fraction was recorded for tumors than for blood (p = 0.039).

On this clonotype: Its cognate antigen is unknown. Relative to the germline gene, one junction end is altered; a read error may explain this.

Using a constant-region primer together with ProtoScript II reverse transcriptase, TCR beta cDNA was made from about 500 ng of total RNA. Investigators got TCR beta libraries out of three nested multiplex PCR rounds, done with slightly modified ARM-PCR. The first two PCR rounds used TRBV1-TRBV30 primers with a Cbeta primer, 9 to 11 cycles each. Via MiXCR, TCRdb re-called the multiplex PCR reads, giving one row per CDR3 protein. The table has approximately 190,000 distinct CDR3 sequences, 70% to 90% seen once. Unsorted bulk tissue of about 18-32 mg yielded co-extracted RNA and DNA. Per tumor, sampling covered five separate regions. The CDR3 extends over 16 amino acids. Per germline, CDR1 MNHEY and CDR2 SVGEGT.

The clonotype originates from a middle-aged man with primary liver carcinoma and hepatitis B virus infection. Sequencing used tumor tissue from primary liver carcinoma. The chain has TRBV6-2 or TRBV6-3 and TRBJ2-2; D might be TRBD1 (6 bases). Here the CDR3 reads CASSYEQGLHTGKLFF. In DNA form, the CDR3 reads TGTGCCAGCAGTTATGAGCAGGGGCTACACACCGGGAAGCTGTTTTTT.